These 30 T cell receptor beta chains were sequenced from one sample in a study of T cell repertoires in cytomegalovirus infection. TCRdb called the reads again in MiXCR, with one record for every CDR3 protein. Among about 460,000 distinct CDR3 sequences listed, over 9% were seen once. The material sequenced was PBMCs. The receptors come from a human donor in good health (CMV status not recorded). Some clones in this sample may be carry-over from other donors' samples.

This chain links TRBV5-5 with TRBJ2-2; D ambiguous. Trimming stripped 0 bases from V and 9 bases from J, with 12 bases between. Per the germline V gene, CDR1 is SGHKS and CDR2 is YYEKEE (reference sequence). The CDR3 has 14 residues. The CDR3 region has the DNA TGTGCCAGCAGCTTGGATCCTACGGGCCGGGAGCTGTTTTTT. Protein sequence: CASSLDPTGRELFF.

This clonotype was observed at least ten times. This chain uses TRBV12-3 or TRBV12-4 with TRBJ1-2; 7 bases map to TRBD1. The ends lost 2 bases at V and 4 bases at J; junction bases unmatched: 7. The CDR3 runs to 15 residues. CDR3 DNA: TGTGCCAGCAGTTTAAATCAGGGGGGAGGCTATGGCTACACCTTC. This gives the protein CASSLNQGGGYGYTF.

This clonotype was observed a few times. V and J are TRBV12-3 or TRBV12-4 and TRBJ2-1, with 8 bases aligning to TRBD2. CDR3 length equals 17 residues. V lost 4 bases, J lost 0 bases, and 8 bases stayed unmatched. CDR3: CASSSAAGGFSYNEQFF. The CDR3 nucleotides are TGTGCCAGCAGTTCCGCGGCGGGGGGTTTCTCCTACAATGAGCAGTTCTTC.

The genes are TRBV2 and TRBJ2-1; TRBD2 matches at 9 bases. The ends lost 3 bases at V and 7 bases at J; junction bases unmatched: 7. The CDR3 totals 15 residues. Germline V lookup: CDR1 SNHLY, CDR2 FYNNEI. The CDR3, as DNA: TGTGCCAGCAGTGATTGGACTAGCGAGGATAATGAGCAGTTCTTC. Its translation: CASSDWTSEDNEQFF.

There are a few counts of this clonotype. This chain's CDR3 is CASSRSAPSGGEQFF. The CDR3 bases are TGTGCCAGTAGTAGGTCTGCGCCCTCGGGGGGTGAGCAGTTCTTC. The V call is TRBV19, the J call TRBJ2-1; 7 bases are shared with TRBD2. CDR1 and CDR2 (germline): LNHDA, SQIVND (reference sequence). The CDR3 is 15 amino acids. With 4 bases clipped from V and 9 bases from J, the junction kept 12 bases outside the gene matches.

The chain couples TRBV20-1 to TRBJ2-1; tentative D call: TRBD2 (6 bases). The CDR3 totals 13 residues. Germline assignment: CDR1 DFQATT and CDR2 SNEGSKA (reference sequence). Trimming stripped 3 bases from V and 4 bases from J, with 10 bases between. The CDR3 nucleotides are TGCAGTGCTAGTAGCGGACCTTACAATGAGCAGTTCTTC. This gives the protein CSASSGPYNEQFF.

This clonotype showed up many times. V and J are TRBV11-2 and TRBJ2-3; 9 nucleotides match TRBD2. The CDR3 totals 19 residues. V was clipped by 3 bases and J by 0 bases; unmatched bases: 13. Germline V gene data show CDR1 as SGHAT and CDR2 as FQNNGV. In DNA, the CDR3 is TGTGCCAGCAGCTTGGGGGTAGCGGGAGCTTCCACTAGCACAGATACGCAGTATTTT. Translating gives CASSLGVAGASTSTDTQYF.

The chain is built from TRBV27 and TRBJ1-5; no clear D gene. The CDR3 consists of 13 residues. Trimming cost V 6 bases and J 5 bases, with 11 bases left between them. Germline V lookup: CDR1 MNHEY, CDR2 SMNVEV (reference sequence). The CDR3 nucleotides are TGTGCCAGCAGGCGACGTAACCATCAGCCCCAGCATTTT. The encoded protein is CASRRRNHQPQHF.

This clonotype was seen many times. The CDR3 loop is CASSYTRRQQYF. CDR3 nucleotide sequence: TGTGCCAGCAGTTATACAAGGCGTCAGCAGTATTTT. The chain recombines TRBV6-2 or TRBV6-3 with TRBJ2-3; D is undetermined. Germline V lookup: CDR1 MNHEY, CDR2 SVGEGT. V was trimmed by 3 bases and J by 11 bases, leaving 12 bases between them. The CDR3 loop spans 12 amino acids.

This clonotype showed up many times. V usage is TRBV20-1 and J usage is TRBJ2-2, with D tentatively TRBD2 (6 bases). The CDR3 length is 17 residues. CDR1 and CDR2 from the germline V gene are DFQATT and SNEGSKA (reference sequence). V lost 1 base and J lost 5, with 20 bases in between. CDR3 bases: TGCAGTGCTAGAGTGGGGAAGGGTCCCGGAGGGACCGGGGAGCTGTTTTTT. It specifies CSARVGKGPGGTGELFF.

This clonotype was seen many times. V usage is TRBV11-2 and J usage is TRBJ2-3; unclear D gene. Trimming took 10 bases from V and 1 from J, leaving 9 bases between them. CDR1 and CDR2 (germline): SGHAT, FQNNGV. The CDR3 is 12 amino acids. Written as DNA, the CDR3 is TGTGCCACCGCTCGGGGCACAGATACGCAGTATTTT. Protein product: CATARGTDTQYF.

The J gene is TRBJ2-3, the V gene TRBV6-6; the match to TRBD2 covers 14 bases. This CDR3 has 17 residues. Germline CDR1 reads MNHNY; CDR2 reads SVGAGI (reference sequence). With V trimmed by 5 bases and J by 2 bases, 6 bases remained unmatched. This chain's CDR3 is CASSPGTSGSPTDTQYF. Written as DNA, the CDR3 is TGTGCCAGCAGTCCCGGGACTAGCGGGAGCCCCACAGATACGCAGTATTTT.

The chain has TRBV20-1 and TRBJ2-7; 7 bases are shared with TRBD2. Germline lookup yields CDR1 DFQATT and CDR2 SNEGSKA (reference sequence). CDR3 length: 14 residues. The J segment lost 2 bases and the V segment lost 1 base, leaving 5 bases of the junction unmatched. CDR3 DNA: TGCAGTGCTAGAGCGGCGGGAGATACCTACGAGCAGTACTTC. Residues: CSARAAGDTYEQYF.

This clonotype was seen many times. The V and J genes are TRBV7-2 and TRBJ1-1; 8 nucleotides line up with TRBD1. The length of the CDR3 is 16 residues. The trim removed 5 bases at V and 4 bases at J, leaving 12 bases unmatched. Germline V CDR1 and CDR2: SGHTA, FQGNSA. For the CDR3, the DNA is TGTGCCAGCAGCACTAGTCGGACAGGGCTGCGCACTGAAGCTTTCTTT. Protein sequence: CASSTSRTGLRTEAFF.

This clonotype showed up many times. The V and J genes are TRBV12-3 or TRBV12-4 and TRBJ1-1, with TRBD1 matching over 7 bases. The CDR3 is 16 amino acids. V was pared by 7 bases and J by 0 bases, with 11 bases of the junction left unmatched. DNA of the CDR3: TGTGCCAGCACAACCGGGACAGCCTTGTTGAACACTGAAGCTTTCTTT. It translates to CASTTGTALLNTEAFF.

The sample holds many counts of this clonotype. CDR3 nucleotides: TGCAGCGTTAGCCGACAGGGTGAAGCTTTCTTT. It yields the protein CSVSRQGEAFF. This sequence joins TRBV29-1 and TRBJ1-1; 7 nucleotides match TRBD1. Trimming removed 5 bases from V and 7 bases from J; junction bases left unmatched: 4. Germline V gives CDR1 SQVTM, CDR2 ANQGSEA. This CDR3 has 11 amino acids.

This sequence joins TRBV5-4 and TRBJ1-2; TRBD1 agrees at 9 bases. This CDR3 region has 13 residues. V lost 4 bases to trimming and J lost 7 bases; unmatched junction nucleotides: 5. CDR1 SGHNT and CDR2 YYREEE come from the germline V gene (reference sequence). Here the CDR3 reads CASSVTGGIGYTF. The CDR3 region has the DNA TGTGCCAGCAGCGTTACAGGGGGCATTGGCTACACCTTC. Looking up the rest from reference TRBV5-4 and TRBJ1-2 gives the full variable domain: ETGVTQSPTHLIKTRGQQVTLRCSSQSGHNTVSWYQQALGQGPQFIFQYYREEENGRGNFPPRFSGLQFPNYSSELNVNALELDDSALYLCASSVTGGIGYTFGSGTRLTVV.

This clonotype has just a few counts. V gene TRBV20-1 combines with J gene TRBJ2-7; no definite D call. V gave up 5 bases and J gave up 7 bases, with 27 bases separating them. In germline, CDR1 is DFQATT, CDR2 SNEGSKA (reference sequence). This CDR3 region has 16 residues. The CDR3 protein is CSAAPGVVRAVGEQYF. CDR3 DNA: TGCAGTGCTGCACCCGGAGTCGTCCGAGCAGTTGGGGAGCAGTACTTC.

This clonotype came up many times. The gene calls are TRBV6-5 and TRBJ1-1; 7 bases map to TRBD1. The V and J ends lost 0 bases and 4 bases, in that order; junction bases with no gene match: 11. CDR3 size: 17 residues. Germline assignment: CDR1 MNHEY and CDR2 SVGAGI. CDR3: CASSYSQGGSRGTEAFF. The CDR3 nucleotides read TGTGCCAGCAGTTACTCACAAGGGGGCAGTCGGGGCACTGAAGCTTTCTTT.

This clonotype occurred many times. The chain uses TRBV7-8 and TRBJ2-1; TRBD2 matches 12 bases. CDR3 size: 18 residues. Trimming removed 4 bases from V and 8 bases from J; junction bases left unmatched: 15. Germline lookup yields CDR1 SGHVS and CDR2 FQNEAQ. CDR3 DNA: TGTGCCAGCAGCTCTAGACTAGCGGGAGCGCGTTTTGAGTATGAGCAGTTCTTC. It encodes CASSSRLAGARFEYEQFF.

This chain uses TRBV12-3 or TRBV12-4 with TRBJ1-1; unclear D gene. Trimming stripped 3 bases from V and 7 bases from J, with 9 bases between. This CDR3 is built from 12 residues. This chain's CDR3 is CASSLWRNEAFF. CDR3 DNA sequence: TGTGCCAGCAGTTTGTGGAGAAATGAAGCTTTCTTT.

This clonotype was recorded many times. The chain links TRBV5-1 to TRBJ2-7, with TRBD2 matching over 9 bases. Germline V lookup: CDR1 SGHRS, CDR2 YFSETQ. The CDR3 is 15 residues long. J gave up 3 bases and V 1 base, and 5 bases lay outside the gene matches. The CDR3 is CASSLLSSGVYEQYF. The CDR3 nucleotides are TGCGCCAGCAGCTTGTTGTCTAGCGGGGTCTACGAGCAGTACTTC.

This chain joins TRBV3-1 and TRBJ2-5; a possible D gene is TRBD2 (6 bases). This CDR3 contains 15 residues. CDR1 is LGHDT and CDR2 is YNNKEL in the germline V gene (reference sequence). Trimming took off 7 bases at V and 5 bases at J, with 20 bases between the two ends. This CDR3 reads CASTRYPGVYETQYF. DNA of the CDR3: TGTGCCAGCACCCGGTACCCGGGAGTTTATGAGACCCAGTACTTC.

J is TRBJ2-2 and V is TRBV10-3; D gene unclear. V was trimmed by 0 bases and J by 5 bases, leaving 7 bases between them. The CDR3 is made up of 14 amino acids. Germline V gene data show CDR1 as ENHRY and CDR2 as SYGVKD. The CDR3 DNA reads TGTGCCATCAGTGAGTCATCTCAGACCGGGGAGCTGTTTTTT. Protein: CAISESSQTGELFF.

In regard to this clonotype: This may be a read error, as it is one base from a much larger clone. The CDR3 end shows no conserved phenylalanine or tryptophan, and so a read error is likely. The chain uses TRBV19 and TRBJ1-5, with TRBD1 matching over 7 bases. V shed 4 bases and J 1 base; nucleotides not matched to a gene: 7. Germline values: CDR1 LNHDA, CDR2 SQIVND (reference sequence). The CDR3 is 16 residues long. The DNA for the CDR3 is TGTGCCAGTAGTAAAGTGACAGGGTTAAGCAATCAGCCCCAGCATTCT. Translated, it gives CASSKVTGLSNQPQHS.

This clonotype was picked up many times. The chain employs TRBV12-3 or TRBV12-4 and TRBJ2-3; 8 bases agree with TRBD2. With 3 bases clipped from V and 5 bases from J, the junction kept 7 bases outside the gene matches. The CDR3 length is 15 residues. The CDR3 coding sequence is TGTGCCAGCAGTTTGGTAACGGGGGGGTTAGATACGCAGTATTTT. Its protein product is CASSLVTGGLDTQYF.

This clonotype was recorded many times. The chain links TRBV15 to TRBJ1-1; D uncertain. This CDR3 is 13 amino acids long. Germline CDR1 and CDR2: LNHNV and YYDKDF (reference sequence). Trimming removed 0 bases from V and 2 bases from J, with 4 bases in between. CDR3 nucleotide sequence: TGTGCCACCAGCAGAGATATAAACACTGAAGCTTTCTTT. Residues: CATSRDINTEAFF.

This clonotype was observed at least ten times. V usage is TRBV14 and J usage is TRBJ2-1; a possible D gene is TRBD2 (5 bases). Per the germline V gene, CDR1 is SGHDN and CDR2 is FVKESK. V lost 4 bases, J lost 3 bases, and 13 bases lay in between. CDR3 length equals 15 residues. CDR3 nucleotide sequence: TGTGCCAGCAGCCGGACTCTTTCGTTCTACAATGAGCAGTTCTTC. It encodes CASSRTLSFYNEQFF.

This clonotype has at least ten counts. The chain joins TRBV27 to TRBJ2-5, with 10 bases aligning to TRBD1. The CDR3 has 15 residues. V was pared by 8 bases and J by 6 bases, with 12 bases of the junction left unmatched. Germline loops: CDR1 MNHEY, CDR2 SMNVEV (reference sequence). In DNA, the CDR3 is TGTGCCAGCTCGTCCTCGACAGGGGGCTTGAAGACCCAGTACTTC. Translated, it gives CASSSSTGGLKTQYF.

Details on this clonotype: Possible read error: a much larger clone is one base away. The chain is built from TRBV2 and TRBJ2-1, with unresolved D. The length of the CDR3 is 8 residues. The germline gives CDR1 SNHLY, CDR2 FYNNEI. Trimming pared 9 bases from V and 7 bases from J, leaving 1 base between. The CDR3 DNA sequence: TGTGCCAGGAATGAGCAGTTCTTC. Its translation: CARNEQFF. Filled out from reference TRBV2 and TRBJ2-1, the complete variable domain reads EPEVTQTPSHQVTQMGQEVILRCVPISNHLYFYWYRQILGQKVEFLVSFYNNEISEKSEIFDDQFSVERPDGSNFTLKIRSTKLEDSAMYFCARNEQFFGPGTRLTVL.